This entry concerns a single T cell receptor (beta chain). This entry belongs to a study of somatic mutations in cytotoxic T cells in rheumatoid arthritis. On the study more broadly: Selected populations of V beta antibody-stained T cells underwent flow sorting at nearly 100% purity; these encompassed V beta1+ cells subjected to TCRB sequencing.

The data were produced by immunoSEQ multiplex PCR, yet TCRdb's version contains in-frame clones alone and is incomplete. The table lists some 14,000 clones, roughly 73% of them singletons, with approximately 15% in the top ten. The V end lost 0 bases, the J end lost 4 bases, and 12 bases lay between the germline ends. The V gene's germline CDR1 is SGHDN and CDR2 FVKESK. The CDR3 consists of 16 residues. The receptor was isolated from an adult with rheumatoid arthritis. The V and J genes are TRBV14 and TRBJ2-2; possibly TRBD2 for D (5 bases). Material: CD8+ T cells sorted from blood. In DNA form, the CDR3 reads TGTGCCAGCAGCCAAGATTTTTCTGCGGGCACCGGGGAGCTGTTTTTT. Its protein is CASSQDFSAGTGELFF. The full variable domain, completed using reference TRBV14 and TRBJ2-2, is EAGVTQFPSHSVIEKGQTVTLRCDPISGHDNLYWYRRVMGKEIKFLLHFVKESKQDESGMPNNRFLAERTGGTYSTLKVQPAELEDSGVYFCASSQDFSAGTGELFFGEGSRLTVL.